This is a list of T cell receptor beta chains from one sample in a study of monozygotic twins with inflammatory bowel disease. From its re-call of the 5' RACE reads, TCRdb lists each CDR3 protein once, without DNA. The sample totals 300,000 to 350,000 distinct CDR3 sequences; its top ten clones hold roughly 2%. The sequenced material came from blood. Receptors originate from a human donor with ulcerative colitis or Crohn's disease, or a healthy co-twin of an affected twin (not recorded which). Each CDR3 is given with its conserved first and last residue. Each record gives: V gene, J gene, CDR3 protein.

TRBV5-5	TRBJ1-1	CASSLRGIGTEAFF
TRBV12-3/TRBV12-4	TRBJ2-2	CASTETGSTGELFF
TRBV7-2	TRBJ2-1	CASSLVGGHPEQFF
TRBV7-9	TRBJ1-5	CASSPLGGQGRGQPQHF
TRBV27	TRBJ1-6	CASSLTGQGGINSPLHF
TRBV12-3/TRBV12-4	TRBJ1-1	CASTSTGGGTEAFF
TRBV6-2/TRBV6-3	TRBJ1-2	CASSYQQGSNYGYTF
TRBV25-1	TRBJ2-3	CASSEVPPNIGPYTDTQYF
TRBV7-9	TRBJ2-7	CASSPHRGLAGEQYF
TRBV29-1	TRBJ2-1	CSVPSRVKDEQFF
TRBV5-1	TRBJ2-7	CASSLFDSGSIYEQYF